This T cell receptor (beta chain) was found in a study of CD8+ T cells in alopecia areata. Study outcomes and limitations: Higher clonality and more expanded CD8+ clones appeared in lesional than normal scalp.

With regard to this clone: Antigen unknown.

The treatment was: oral pan-JAK inhibitor, 5-10 mg twice daily. RNA extraction and reverse transcription yielded cDNA as sequencing template. TCRdb keeps only in-frame clones here, not all; method: immunoSEQ multiplex PCR. The table records approximately 170,000 clones, around 56% of them present only once. Germline CDR1 is LGHNA and CDR2 is YNFKEQ. The CDR3 totals 15 residues. With 5 bases clipped from V and 4 bases from J, the junction kept 4 bases outside the gene matches. The rearrangement links TRBV4-2 to TRBJ2-2, with TRBD2 matching over 10 bases. The material was CD4+ T cells sorted from blood, obtained at week 4, from a patient treated with tofacitinib. The receptor was isolated from a human donor with alopecia areata. CDR3 DNA sequence: TGTGCCAGCAGCTCTACTAGCGGGATCACCGGGGAGCTGTTTTTT. This sequence encodes CASSSTSGITGELFF.